One sample yielded the 17 T cell receptor beta chains listed below, sequenced in a study of shared clonotypes between healthy human individuals. TCRdb keeps only in-frame clones here, not all; method: immunoSEQ multiplex PCR. This table holds millions of clones, approximately 93% found once. Source material: naive CD4+ T cells from PBMCs. Documented subset: CD45RA+ positively selected. All receptors derive from a man younger than 35 in good health. Some clones in this sample may be carry-over from other donors' samples.

The J gene is TRBJ2-5, the V gene TRBV5-8; no clear D gene. Deletions cut 2 bases from V and 2 bases from J, with 10 bases between. CDR1 and CDR2 (germline): SGHTS, YDEGEE. The CDR3 sequence is 14 residues long. The CDR3 DNA reads TGTGCCAGCAGCTTAAGGTTCAGTCAAGAGACCCAGTACTTC. It encodes CASSLRFSQETQYF.

The rearrangement links TRBV5-8 to TRBJ2-5; TRBD2 might be the D (6 bases). The CDR3 runs to 16 residues. V gave up 3 bases and J gave up 0 bases, with 15 bases separating them. Germline-derived CDR1 and CDR2 are SGHTS and YDEGEE. DNA of the CDR3: TGTGCCAGCAGCTCCGGAGGGGACTTGTACCAAGAGACCCAGTACTTC. It is translated as CASSSGGDLYQETQYF.

This chain links TRBV15 with TRBJ2-7; 8 nucleotides align to TRBD1. CDR3 length: 14 amino acids. V lost 1 base and J lost 5; bases outside the gene matches: 4. Germline CDR1 reads LNHNV; CDR2 reads YYDKDF (reference sequence). Here the CDR3 DNA reads TGTGCCACCAGCAGAGGTCAGGGGGCCAACGAGCAGTACTTC. This encodes CATSRGQGANEQYF. The whole variable domain, filled in from reference TRBV15 and TRBJ2-7, reads DAMVIQNPRYQVTQFGKPVTLSCSQTLNHNVMYWYQQKSSQAPKLLFHYYDKDFNNEADTPDNFQSRRPNTSFCFLDIRSPGLGDTAMYLCATSRGQGANEQYFGPGTRLTVT.

The rearrangement joins TRBV7-9 to TRBJ1-4; TRBD1 is a possible D gene (6 bases). In germline, CDR1 is SEHNR, CDR2 FQNEAQ (reference sequence). CDR3 length: 14 residues. The V end was cut by 5 bases, the J end by 6 bases, with 13 bases between. CDR3 region: CASSHRDTDEKLFF. The CDR3 DNA follows: TGTGCCAGCAGCCACCGGGACACGGATGAAAAACTGTTTTTT.

The chain carries TRBV5-8 and TRBJ2-1; TRBD2 aligns across 10 bases. The CDR3 loop spans 17 amino acids. V shed 6 bases and J 2 bases; nucleotides not matched to a gene: 11. Germline assignment: CDR1 SGHTS and CDR2 YDEGEE. The CDR3 DNA reads as TGTGCCAGCACCGACATTGCCGGGACTAGCGCCTACAATGAGCAGTTCTTC. Its protein is CASTDIAGTSAYNEQFF. Full variable domain (rest looked up from reference TRBV5-8 and TRBJ2-1): EAGVTQSPTHLIKTRGQQATLRCSPISGHTSVYWYQQALGLGLQFLLWYDEGEERNRGNFPPRFSGRQFPNYSSELNVNALELEDSALYLCASTDIAGTSAYNEQFFGPGTRLTVL.

About this clone: The sample has other DNA sequences that encode this CDR3 too. The gene calls are TRBV7-2 and TRBJ2-7; 9 nucleotides match TRBD1. The germline CDR1 and CDR2 sequences are SGHTA and FQGNSA. The V segment lost 1 base and the J segment 4 bases; nucleotides outside the gene matches: 2. The CDR3 extends over 14 amino acids. In nucleotides, the CDR3 is TGTGCCAGCAGCTTAGGTGGGACAGGGTACGAGCAGTACTTC. Translation: CASSLGGTGYEQYF.

The genes are TRBV4-2 and TRBJ2-7; D might be TRBD2 (5 bases). The germline V gene encodes CDR1 LGHNA and CDR2 YNFKEQ. V was cut by 2 bases and J by 3 bases, with 14 bases left in between. The CDR3 totals 15 residues. This chain's CDR3 is CASSQTRSGNYEQYF. The CDR3 DNA follows: TGTGCCAGCAGCCAAACTAGATCGGGCAACTACGAGCAGTACTTC.

The rearrangement uses TRBV5-6 and TRBJ2-3, with TRBD1 matching over 10 bases. There are 15 residues in the CDR3. From germline, CDR1 is SGHDT and CDR2 YYEEEE. The J segment lost 0 bases and the V segment lost 3 bases, leaving 1 base of the junction unmatched. CDR3 DNA: TGTGCCAGCAGCTCGGACAGGGGGAGCACAGATACGCAGTATTTT. Its translation is CASSSDRGSTDTQYF.

This chain links TRBV28 with TRBJ2-7; no definite D call. V lost 3 bases, J lost 5 bases, and 23 bases lay in between. The CDR3 spans 17 residues. Germline loops: CDR1 MDHEN, CDR2 SYDVKM. The CDR3 DNA is TGTGCCAGCAGTTTGTCCCGAGGCCAGGCCGTCGCCAACGAGCAGTACTTC. This encodes CASSLSRGQAVANEQYF.

The chain links TRBV6-6 to TRBJ1-4; D possibly corresponds to TRBD1 (6 bases). The CDR3 is 14 amino acids. Between the trimmed V and J ends, which lost 6 bases and 7 bases, there was a span of 15 bases. Germline lookup yields CDR1 MNHNY and CDR2 SVGAGI (reference sequence). DNA of the CDR3: TGTGCCAGCAGGCCCAGGGGCGATAGTGAAAAACTGTTTTTT. Its translation is CASRPRGDSEKLFF.

The chain has TRBV18 and TRBJ1-1, with D perhaps matching TRBD1 (5 bases). Trimming took off 5 bases at V and 1 base at J, with 11 bases between the two ends. Germline V gives CDR1 KGHSH, CDR2 LQKENI. The CDR3 is made up of 14 amino acids. Here the CDR3 reads CASSRDGGNTEAFF. The CDR3, as DNA: TGTGCCAGCTCAAGGGACGGGGGGAACACTGAAGCTTTCTTT.

The chain is built from TRBV11-2 and TRBJ1-4; D remains ambiguous. Germline V gene lookup returns CDR1 SGHAT and CDR2 FQNNGV. V was cut by 5 bases and J by 3 bases, with 10 bases left in between. The CDR3 contains 14 residues. CDR3 in DNA: TGTGCCAGCAGCCCGGAGCGAGCTAATGAAAAACTGTTTTTT. This sequence encodes CASSPERANEKLFF.

The chain carries TRBV27 and TRBJ2-6; D may match TRBD1 or TRBD2 (5 bases each). This CDR3 region has 16 residues. Germline V lookup: CDR1 MNHEY, CDR2 SMNVEV (reference sequence). Trimming left V 6 bases short and J 0 bases short, with 12 bases between. The CDR3 bases are TGTGCCAGCAGAAATTTTGGGGGCTCTGGGGCCAACGTCCTGACTTTC. This encodes CASRNFGGSGANVLTF.

This clone has only one observation. This specimen includes other DNA sequences encoding the same CDR3. The chain combines TRBV18 with TRBJ2-1, with 7 bases identical to TRBD1. V dropped 2 bases and J dropped 1; count of bases not matched to a gene: 2. The germline V gene encodes CDR1 KGHSH and CDR2 LQKENI. This CDR3 comprises 15 residues. In DNA form, the CDR3 reads TGTGCCAGCTCACCAGGGACAGCTTCCTACAATGAGCAGTTCTTC. This sequence encodes CASSPGTASYNEQFF.

This rearrangement joins TRBV27 to TRBJ1-2, with 8 bases matching TRBD1. CDR1 and CDR2 (germline): MNHEY, SMNVEV (reference sequence). The CDR3 is made up of 17 amino acids. V lost 2 bases, J lost 7 bases, and 15 bases stayed unmatched. In DNA, the CDR3 is TGTGCCAGCAGTTTAAGGCCAGGGGGCCGACTGGGACCTGGCTACACCTTC. Protein: CASSLRPGGRLGPGYTF.

The rearrangement uses TRBV7-9 and TRBJ1-6; maybe TRBD1 (6 bases). Trimming shortened V by 1 base and J by 9 bases, and 13 bases separated the two germline ends. Germline V lookup: CDR1 SEHNR, CDR2 FQNEAQ (reference sequence). The CDR3 loop spans 15 amino acids. The CDR3 is CASSLGSGDSSPLHF. The CDR3 nucleotides are TGTGCCAGCAGCTTAGGTTCAGGGGATAGTTCACCCCTCCACTTT.

The CDR3 bases are TGTGCCAGCAGTTACTCCGGGGGCCCAGGGGAAAAACTGTTTTTT. As protein: CASSYSGGPGEKLFF. This chain connects TRBV6-5 to TRBJ1-4, with D possibly being TRBD1 (6 bases). Germline loops: CDR1 MNHEY, CDR2 SVGAGI. V gave up 0 bases and J gave up 8 bases, with 13 bases separating them. The CDR3 length is 15 residues.